One sample yielded the 7 T cell receptor beta chains listed below, sequenced in a study of cytomegalovirus exposure and HLA in healthy donors. The PCR used 60 Vbeta and 13 Jbeta primers. Profiled with immunoSEQ multiplex PCR; TCRdb holds only in-frame clones, not every one. Of about 200,000 clones detected, around 82% appear once; the ten largest clones hold 2.9%. Specimen: PBMCs. These receptor sequences come from a woman in her 30s in good health and CMV-seronegative.

The chain joins TRBV6-1 to TRBJ1-2; TRBD1 matches at 7 bases. Germline CDR1 reads MNHNS; CDR2 reads SASEGT. The CDR3 has 13 amino acids. V shed 6 bases and J 2 bases; nucleotides not matched to a gene: 3. The CDR3 is CASSLGQNYGYTF. CDR3 in DNA: TGTGCCAGCAGCCTGGGACAGAACTATGGCTACACCTTC.

Notes on this clone: Within the sample, other DNA sequences also encode this same CDR3. The chain carries TRBV5-1 and TRBJ2-2, with 13 bases fitting TRBD2. The germline CDR1 and CDR2 sequences are SGHRS and YFSETQ. The CDR3 spans 17 residues. The V and J ends lost 1 base and 3 bases, in that order; junction bases with no gene match: 3. CDR3 in DNA: TGCGCCAGCAGCTTGACTAGCGGGGGGGCGGACACCGGGGAGCTGTTTTTT. Translated: CASSLTSGGADTGELFF.

V is TRBV2 and J is TRBJ1-4; D gene ambiguous. CDR3 size: 16 residues. The ends were cut back, 6 bases at V and 14 bases at J, with 28 bases in the middle. Germline CDR1 and CDR2: SNHLY and FYNNEI. DNA of the CDR3: TGTGCCAGCAGCCCCTTCCCAAATCCCATAGAACGGCGGCTGTTTTTT. Its translation is CASSPFPNPIERRLFF.

The V and J genes are TRBV4-2 and TRBJ2-2, with D possibly matching TRBD1 (5 bases). CDR1 and CDR2 (germline): LGHNA, YNFKEQ. V lost 2 bases and J 0 bases, leaving 10 bases between the germline ends. The CDR3 runs to 16 residues. As DNA, the CDR3 is TGTGCCAGCAGCCAATTGACAGAGGCGAACACCGGGGAGCTGTTTTTT. This encodes CASSQLTEANTGELFF.

The gene calls are TRBV11-2 and TRBJ2-3; possibly TRBD2 for D (5 bases). Germline CDR1 and CDR2: SGHAT and FQNNGV. CDR3 length: 14 residues. V shed 6 bases and J shed 7 bases, with 17 bases lying between them. The CDR3: CASSRGFGRHTQYF. The CDR3 nucleotides are TGTGCCAGCAGTCGCGGGTTCGGGCGGCATACGCAGTATTTT.

The chain combines TRBV27 with TRBJ2-1; 8 nucleotides line up with TRBD2. This CDR3 is built from 14 residues. Germline V gene lookup returns CDR1 MNHEY and CDR2 SMNVEV (reference sequence). The V gene end was trimmed by 5 bases and the J gene end by 3 bases; junction bases not matched to a gene: 3. The CDR3 region is CASSPGTSYNEQFF. In DNA, the CDR3 is TGTGCCAGCAGTCCCGGGACTAGCTACAATGAGCAGTTCTTC.

To note about this clone: Likely a read error: the CDR3 ends without its conserved phenylalanine or tryptophan. This chain links TRBV29-1 with TRBJ1-2; 7 nucleotides match TRBD1. In germline, CDR1 is SQVTM, CDR2 ANQGSEA. The J segment lost 7 bases and the V segment lost 6 bases, leaving 2 bases of the junction unmatched. This CDR3 is built from 10 residues. CDR3 sequence: CSVGTAGYTS. CDR3 DNA: TGCAGCGTCGGGACAGCTGGCTACACCTCC.